This is a list of T cell receptor beta chains from one sample in a study of blood T cell repertoires in COVID-19. The data were produced by immunoSEQ multiplex PCR, yet TCRdb's version contains in-frame clones alone and is incomplete. There are about 290,000 clones in the sample; roughly 89% occur only once, and about 1.8% lies in the top ten. The sequenced material came from PBMCs or T cells enriched from blood (not recorded which). The source is a woman aged 40 to 50 who had recovered from COVID-19. Each CDR3 is given with its conserved first and last residue. D genes are given only for firm matches. The listing skips clone size in some rows; elsewhere it reads once, few, many or a size class.

D: TRBD1
J: TRBJ2-7
size: once
V: TRBV13
DNA: TGTGCCAGCAGCTCTTCGGACAGGGGGGCTATAGCCACCTACGAGCAGTACTTC
CDR3: CASSSSDRGAIATYEQYF

D: NA
J: TRBJ1-5
size: NA
V: TRBV5-6
DNA: TGTGCCAAGACTGAAAGACGGAGCAATCAGCCCCAGCATTTT
CDR3: CAKTERRSNQPQHF

D: TRBD1
J: TRBJ1-2
size: medium-sized
V: TRBV6-2/TRBV6-3
DNA: TGTGCCAGCAGCTCCGGGACAGCCGTACTAAAAGGGATCACCTTC
CDR3: CASSSGTAVLKGITF

D: NA
J: TRBJ2-2
size: NA
V: TRBV18
DNA: TGTGCCAGCTCACCAAGGAACAGGGCAAACACCGGGGAGCTGTTTTTT
CDR3: CASSPRNRANTGELFF

D: NA
J: TRBJ1-4
size: NA
V: TRBV18
DNA: TGTGCCAGCTCACCACGGACGGGAGAAGGGGAAAAACTGTTTTTT
CDR3: CASSPRTGEGEKLFF

D: TRBD2
J: TRBJ2-3
size: NA
V: TRBV11-3
DNA: TGTGCCAGCAGCGTCCCAGCGGGAGCAGATACGCAGTATTTT
CDR3: CASSVPAGADTQYF

D: NA
J: TRBJ2-5
size: NA
V: TRBV9
DNA: TGTGCCAGCAGCGTTCGGGGACAAGAGACCCAGTACTTC
CDR3: CASSVRGQETQYF

D: NA
J: TRBJ1-1
size: NA
V: TRBV9
DNA: TGTGCCAGCAGCGTCGACAGTTTTAGCACTGAAGCTTTCTTT
CDR3: CASSVDSFSTEAFF

D: NA
J: TRBJ2-1
size: NA
V: TRBV9
DNA: TGTGCCAGCAGCGACCTACTTACCAATGAGCAGTTCTTC
CDR3: CASSDLLTNEQFF

D: NA
J: TRBJ2-7
size: NA
V: TRBV6-5
DNA: TGTGCCAGCAGTACCGACAGAAGCTACGAGCAGTACTTC
CDR3: CASSTDRSYEQYF

D: TRBD1
J: TRBJ1-4
size: NA
V: TRBV7-8
DNA: TGTGCCAGCAGCTTAGATGGGGGACAGGGGAATGAAAAACTGTTTTTT
CDR3: CASSLDGGQGNEKLFF

D: NA
J: TRBJ1-2
size: once
V: TRBV5-1
DNA: TGCGCCAGCAGCTTGAACGGAGACTATGGCTACACCTTC
CDR3: CASSLNGDYGYTF

D: TRBD2
J: TRBJ2-7
size: NA
V: TRBV5-1
DNA: TGCGCCAGCAGCCCGGAAAGGAGCGGGAGGAGCTACGAGCAGTACTTC
CDR3: CASSPERSGRSYEQYF

D: TRBD2
J: TRBJ2-1
size: NA
V: TRBV18
DNA: TGTGCCAGCTCACTATCCGGGGGGGACAATGAGCAGTTCTTC
CDR3: CASSLSGGDNEQFF

D: NA
J: TRBJ2-1
size: NA
V: TRBV5-1
DNA: TGCGCCAGCAGCTTGGCAGGTGGGAGCTCCTACAATGAGCAGTTCTTC
CDR3: CASSLAGGSSYNEQFF

D: TRBD1
J: TRBJ2-1
size: NA
V: TRBV7-6
DNA: TGTGCCAGCAGCTCTACGGGACAGGGTTCCTACAATGAGCAGTTCTTC
CDR3: CASSSTGQGSYNEQFF